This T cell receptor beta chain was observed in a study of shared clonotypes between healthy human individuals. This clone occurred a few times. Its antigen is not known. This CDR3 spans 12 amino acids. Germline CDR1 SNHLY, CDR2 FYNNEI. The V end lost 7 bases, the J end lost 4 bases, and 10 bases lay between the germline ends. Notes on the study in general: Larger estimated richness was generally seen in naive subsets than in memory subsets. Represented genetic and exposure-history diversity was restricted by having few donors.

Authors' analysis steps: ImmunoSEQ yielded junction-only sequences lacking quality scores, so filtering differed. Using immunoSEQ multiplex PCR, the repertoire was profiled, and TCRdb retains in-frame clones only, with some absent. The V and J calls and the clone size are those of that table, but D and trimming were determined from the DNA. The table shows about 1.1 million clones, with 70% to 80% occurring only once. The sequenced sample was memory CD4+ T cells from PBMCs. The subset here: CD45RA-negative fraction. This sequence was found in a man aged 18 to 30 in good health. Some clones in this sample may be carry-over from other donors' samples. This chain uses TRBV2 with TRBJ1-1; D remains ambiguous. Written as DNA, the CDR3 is TGTGCCAGCATACTGGAGGGCACTGAAGCTTTCTTT. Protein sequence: CASILEGTEAFF.